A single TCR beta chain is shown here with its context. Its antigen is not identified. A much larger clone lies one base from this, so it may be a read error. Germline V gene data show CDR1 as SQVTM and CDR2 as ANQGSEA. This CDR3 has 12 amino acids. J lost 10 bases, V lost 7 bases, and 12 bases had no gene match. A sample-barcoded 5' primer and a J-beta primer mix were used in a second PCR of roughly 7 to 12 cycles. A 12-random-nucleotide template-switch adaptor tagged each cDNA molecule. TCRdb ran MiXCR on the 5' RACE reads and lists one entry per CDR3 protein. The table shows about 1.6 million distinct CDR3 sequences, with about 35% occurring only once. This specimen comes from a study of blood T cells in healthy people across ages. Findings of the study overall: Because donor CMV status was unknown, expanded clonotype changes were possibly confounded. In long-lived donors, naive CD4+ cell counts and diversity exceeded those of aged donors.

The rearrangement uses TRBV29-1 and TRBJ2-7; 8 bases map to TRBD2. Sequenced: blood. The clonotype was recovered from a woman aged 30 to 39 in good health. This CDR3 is CSALLGREAQYF. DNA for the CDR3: TGCAGCGCCCTACTAGGGCGGGAGGCCCAGTACTTC.